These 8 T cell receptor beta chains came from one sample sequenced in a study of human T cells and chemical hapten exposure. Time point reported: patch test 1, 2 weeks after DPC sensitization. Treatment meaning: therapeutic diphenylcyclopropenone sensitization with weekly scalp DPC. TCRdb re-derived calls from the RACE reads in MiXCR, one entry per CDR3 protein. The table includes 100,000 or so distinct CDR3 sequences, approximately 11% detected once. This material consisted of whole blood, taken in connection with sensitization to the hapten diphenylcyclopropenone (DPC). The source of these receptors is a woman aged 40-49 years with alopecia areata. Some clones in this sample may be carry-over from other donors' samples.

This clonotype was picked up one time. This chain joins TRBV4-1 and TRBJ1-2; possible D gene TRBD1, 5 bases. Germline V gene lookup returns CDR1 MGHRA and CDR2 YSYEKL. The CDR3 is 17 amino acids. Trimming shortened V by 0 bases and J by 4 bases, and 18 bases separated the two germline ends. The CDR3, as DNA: TGCGCCAGCAGCCAAGATTTTAATGGGGGGAAACCCTATGGCTACACCTTC. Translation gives CASSQDFNGGKPYGYTF.

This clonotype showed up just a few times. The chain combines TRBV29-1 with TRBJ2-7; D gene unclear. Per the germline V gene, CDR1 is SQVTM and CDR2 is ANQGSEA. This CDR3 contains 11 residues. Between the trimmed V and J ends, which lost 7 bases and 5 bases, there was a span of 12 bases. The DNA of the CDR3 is TGCAGCGGTGCTAAGGCGGACGAGCAGTACTTC. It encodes CSGAKADEQYF.

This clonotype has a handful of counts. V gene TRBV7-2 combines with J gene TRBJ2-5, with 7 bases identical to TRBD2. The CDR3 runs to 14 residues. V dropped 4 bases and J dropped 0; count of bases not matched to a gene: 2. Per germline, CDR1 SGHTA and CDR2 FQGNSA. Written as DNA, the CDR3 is TGTGCCAGCAGCTCCGGGACTAACCAAGAGACCCAGTACTTC. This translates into CASSSGTNQETQYF.

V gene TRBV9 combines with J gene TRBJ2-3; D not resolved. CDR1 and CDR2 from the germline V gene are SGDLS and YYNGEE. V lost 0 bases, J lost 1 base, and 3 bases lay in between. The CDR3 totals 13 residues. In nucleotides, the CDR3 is TGTGCCAGCAGCGTAGTCGGCACAGATACGCAGTATTTT. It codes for CASSVVGTDTQYF.

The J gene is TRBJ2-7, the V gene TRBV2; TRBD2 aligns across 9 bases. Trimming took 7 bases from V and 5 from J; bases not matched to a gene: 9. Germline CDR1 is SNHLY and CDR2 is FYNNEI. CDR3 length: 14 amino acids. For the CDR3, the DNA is TGTGCCAGCAACGACCTAGCGGGAATCAACGAGCAGTACTTC. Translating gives CASNDLAGINEQYF.

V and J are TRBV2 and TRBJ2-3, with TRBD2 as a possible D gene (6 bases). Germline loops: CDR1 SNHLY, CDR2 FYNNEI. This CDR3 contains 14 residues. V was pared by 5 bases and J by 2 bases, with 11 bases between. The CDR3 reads CASSLGTDTDTQYF. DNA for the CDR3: TGTGCCAGCAGTCTTGGGACTGACACAGATACGCAGTATTTT.

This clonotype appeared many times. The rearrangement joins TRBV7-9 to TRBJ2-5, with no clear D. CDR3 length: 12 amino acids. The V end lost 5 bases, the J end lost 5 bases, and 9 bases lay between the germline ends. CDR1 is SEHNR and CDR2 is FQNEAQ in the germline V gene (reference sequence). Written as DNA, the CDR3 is TGTGCCAGCAGCCGGAATGGGGAGACCCAGTACTTC. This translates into CASSRNGETQYF.

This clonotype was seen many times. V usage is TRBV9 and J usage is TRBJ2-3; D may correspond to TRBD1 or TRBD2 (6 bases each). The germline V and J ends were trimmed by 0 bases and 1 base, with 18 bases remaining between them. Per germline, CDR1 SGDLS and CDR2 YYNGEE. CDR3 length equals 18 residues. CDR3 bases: TGTGCCAGCAGCGTAGTAGGGGGACGGGAGAGAGGCACAGATACGCAGTATTTT. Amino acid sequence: CASSVVGGRERGTDTQYF.